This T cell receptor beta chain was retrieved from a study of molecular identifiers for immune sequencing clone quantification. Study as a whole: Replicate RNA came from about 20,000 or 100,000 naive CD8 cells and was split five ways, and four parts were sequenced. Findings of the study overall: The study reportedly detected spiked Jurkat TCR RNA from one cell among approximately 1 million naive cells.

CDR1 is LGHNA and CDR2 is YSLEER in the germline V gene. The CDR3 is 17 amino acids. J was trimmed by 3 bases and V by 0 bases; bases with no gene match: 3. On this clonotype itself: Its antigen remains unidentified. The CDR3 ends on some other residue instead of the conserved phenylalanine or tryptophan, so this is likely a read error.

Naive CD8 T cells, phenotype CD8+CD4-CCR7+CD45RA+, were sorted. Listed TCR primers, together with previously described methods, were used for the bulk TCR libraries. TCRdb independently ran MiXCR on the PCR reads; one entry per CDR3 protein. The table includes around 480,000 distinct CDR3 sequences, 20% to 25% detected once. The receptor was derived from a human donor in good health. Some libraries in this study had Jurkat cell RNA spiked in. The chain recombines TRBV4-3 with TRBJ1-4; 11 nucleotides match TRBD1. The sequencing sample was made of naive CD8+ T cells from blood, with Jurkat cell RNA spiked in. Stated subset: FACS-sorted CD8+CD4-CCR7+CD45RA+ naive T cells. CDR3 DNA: TGCGCCAGCAGCCAAGATGGACAGGGGGCCTCTAATGAAAAACTGTTTCTT. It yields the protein CASSQDGQGASNEKLFL.